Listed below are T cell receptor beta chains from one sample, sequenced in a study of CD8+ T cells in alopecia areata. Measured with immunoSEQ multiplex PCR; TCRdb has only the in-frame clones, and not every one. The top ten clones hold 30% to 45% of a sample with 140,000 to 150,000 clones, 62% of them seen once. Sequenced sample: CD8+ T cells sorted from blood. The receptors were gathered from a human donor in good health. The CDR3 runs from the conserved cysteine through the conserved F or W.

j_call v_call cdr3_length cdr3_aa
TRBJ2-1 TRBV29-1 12 CSDLTSVHEQFF
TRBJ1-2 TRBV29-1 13 CSVEEGPYYGYTF
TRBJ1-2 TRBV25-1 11 CASTSGYGYTF
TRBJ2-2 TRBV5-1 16 CASSLETSAYTGELFF
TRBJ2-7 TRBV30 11 CAWGTSYEQYF
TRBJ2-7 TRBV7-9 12 CASSLDLYEQYF
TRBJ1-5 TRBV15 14 CATSRDRENQPQHF
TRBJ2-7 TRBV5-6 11 CASSFIHEQYF
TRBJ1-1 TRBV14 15 CASSQDGQGNTEAFF
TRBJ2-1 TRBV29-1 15 CSVEGREGSYNEQFF
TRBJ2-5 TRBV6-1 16 CASSEAWATAQSTQYF
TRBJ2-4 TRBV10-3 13 CAISGSGRHIQYF
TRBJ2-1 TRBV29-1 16 CSVEAPGQASYNEQFF
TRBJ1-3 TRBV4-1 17 CASSPSLGQVAGNTIYF
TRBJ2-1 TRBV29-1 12 CSVEGPWIEQFF
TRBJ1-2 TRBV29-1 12 CSVGPGAGGYTF
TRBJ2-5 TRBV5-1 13 CASSLGDWETQYF
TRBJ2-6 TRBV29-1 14 CSVAEPTGANALTF